One sample yielded the 7 T cell receptor beta chains listed below, sequenced in a study of blood T cell repertoires in COVID-19. Method: immunoSEQ multiplex PCR; TCRdb's copy keeps in-frame clones and lacks some. The table records around 100,000 clones, 75% to 90% of them present only once. Specimen: peripheral blood. Source of these receptors: a woman aged 55-75 years with COVID-19, enrolled during active disease.

This chain connects TRBV19 to TRBJ1-1; 7 bases match TRBD1. This CDR3 region has 11 residues. Losses at the gene ends were 5 bases for V and 11 bases for J; bases not matched to a gene: 5. CDR1 and CDR2 (germline): LNHDA, SQIVND (reference sequence). The CDR3 DNA reads TGTGCCAGTAGTCACAGGGGACGGGCTTTCTTT. Translation gives CASSHRGRAFF.

The chain carries TRBV10-3 and TRBJ1-1, with TRBD1 identical over 10 bases. Losses at the gene ends were 7 bases for V and 1 base for J; bases not matched to a gene: 12. Germline V lookup: CDR1 ENHRY, CDR2 SYGVKD. There are 17 residues in the CDR3. The chain's CDR3 is CAINDPGQGSANTEAFF. The CDR3 DNA reads as TGTGCCATCAACGACCCGGGACAGGGGTCAGCGAACACTGAAGCTTTCTTT.

This clone was seen just once. CDR3 residues: CASSQNRGRTGGTDTQYF. As DNA, the CDR3 is TGTGCCAGCAGCCAAAACCGAGGCCGGACGGGAGGCACAGATACGCAGTATTTT. V gene TRBV4-2 combines with J gene TRBJ2-3; possibly TRBD2 for D (6 bases). V was trimmed by 2 bases and J by 1 base, leaving 19 bases between them. This CDR3 has 18 amino acids. CDR1 LGHNA and CDR2 YNFKEQ come from the germline V gene.

The V call is TRBV6-5, the J call TRBJ1-1, with 7 nucleotides matching TRBD1. This CDR3 is built from 15 residues. After removal of 6 bases from V and 3 bases from J, the junction contained 10 bases not matched to a gene. Germline values: CDR1 MNHEY, CDR2 SVGAGI. CDR3 protein: CASSESGTEHTEAFF. CDR3 in DNA: TGTGCCAGCAGCGAGTCCGGGACAGAGCACACTGAAGCTTTCTTT.

The chain is built from TRBV2 and TRBJ1-1, with unresolved D. Deletions cut 1 base from V and 0 bases from J, with 12 bases between. This CDR3 contains 16 residues. CDR1 is SNHLY, CDR2 FYNNEI, per germline. In DNA, the CDR3 is TGTGCCAGCAGTGAAGTAACAGTTCCTTTGAACACTGAAGCTTTCTTT. This translates into CASSEVTVPLNTEAFF.

This chain uses TRBV27 with TRBJ1-5; D unresolved. Between the trimmed V and J ends, which lost 6 bases and 7 bases, there was a span of 13 bases. Germline values: CDR1 MNHEY, CDR2 SMNVEV (reference sequence). This CDR3 comprises 13 residues. The CDR3 DNA reads as TGTGCCAGCAGATTAACGACTGGGCAGCCCCAGCATTTT. It translates to CASRLTTGQPQHF.

This chain connects TRBV30 to TRBJ1-2; 8 bases agree with TRBD1. CDR1 and CDR2 (germline): GTSNPN, SVGIG (reference sequence). Losses at the gene ends were 4 bases for V and 4 bases for J; bases not matched to a gene: 20. The CDR3 has 18 amino acids. In nucleotides, the CDR3 is TGTGCCTGGAAACTACCCCGGACAGGGAGGACACTAAGCTATGGCTACACCTTC. Its protein is CAWKLPRTGRTLSYGYTF.